This T cell receptor (beta chain) originates from a study of blood T cell repertoires in COVID-19. Study at large: COVID-19 samples collected from the United States, Italy and Spain covered acute and convalescent phases.

Germline V gene lookup returns CDR1 LNHDA and CDR2 SQIVND (reference sequence). The CDR3 sequence is 16 residues long. V lost 0 bases, J lost 5 bases, and 16 bases lay in between. Clones were sequenced by immunoSEQ multiplex PCR, and TCRdb holds only the in-frame ones, with some missing. The sample lists 160,000 or so clones, roughly 90% occurring once. Donors were grouped by their self-reported clinical history. V usage is TRBV19 and J usage is TRBJ2-5; a possible D gene is TRBD1 (5 bases). Sequenced sample: PBMCs or T cells enriched from blood (not recorded which). The clonotype was recovered from a woman between 45 and 60 years old who had recovered from COVID-19. CDR3 nucleotides: TGTGCCAGTAGTATAGATCAATTATCAGGGTTTGAGACCCAGTACTTC. Residues: CASSIDQLSGFETQYF.